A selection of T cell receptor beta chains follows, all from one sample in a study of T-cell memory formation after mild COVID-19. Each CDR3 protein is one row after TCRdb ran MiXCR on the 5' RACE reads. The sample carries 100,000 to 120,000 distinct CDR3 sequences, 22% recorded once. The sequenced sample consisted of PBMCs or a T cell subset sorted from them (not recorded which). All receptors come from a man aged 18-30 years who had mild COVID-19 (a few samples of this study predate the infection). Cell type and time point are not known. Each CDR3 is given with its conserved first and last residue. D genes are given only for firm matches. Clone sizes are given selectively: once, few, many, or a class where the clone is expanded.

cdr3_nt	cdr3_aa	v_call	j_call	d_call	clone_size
TGTGCCAGCAGTTTTCTAGTCAGGGGCACAGATACGCAGTATTTT	CASSFLVRGTDTQYF	TRBV28	TRBJ2-3	.	few
TGTGCCAGCAGCCGTACCATGCCGGAGACCCAGTACTTC	CASSRTMPETQYF	TRBV3-1	TRBJ2-5	.	.
TGTGCCAGCAGCCAAGAAGGTAGATATAGCAATCAGCCCCAGCATTTT	CASSQEGRYSNQPQHF	TRBV4-2	TRBJ1-5	.	.
TGTGCCAGCAGACCAACACATGCACCGGGAGATGGCTACACCTTC	CASRPTHAPGDGYTF	TRBV27	TRBJ1-2	.	.
TGTGCCAGCAGCTTCTACAGGGAGGTAGCGGGGGAGCTGTTTTTT	CASSFYREVAGELFF	TRBV5-6	TRBJ2-2	.	many
TGTGCCAGCAGGAGAGAGAGGCGGGGCACTAATGAAAAACTGTTTTTT	CASRRERRGTNEKLFF	TRBV27	TRBJ1-4	.	.
TGTGCCAGCGTATCCGTCTATGGGGTAAACACCGGGGAGCTGTTTTTT	CASVSVYGVNTGELFF	TRBV6-2/TRBV6-3	TRBJ2-2	.	few
TGCGCCAGCAGACCTCAGCGGGGAGACAATGAGCAGTTCTTC	CASRPQRGDNEQFF	TRBV23-1	TRBJ2-1	TRBD2	few
TGTGCCAGCAGTCTCTCCACAGGGGCAAACTATGGCTACACCTTC	CASSLSTGANYGYTF	TRBV27	TRBJ1-2	TRBD1	.
TGCAGTGGCTTGGCGGGTACCTACAATGAGCAGTTCTTC	CSGLAGTYNEQFF	TRBV20-1	TRBJ2-1	.	few
TGTGCCAGCAGCTCTAGCGGGGGGGCTTACAATGAGCAGTTCTTC	CASSSSGGAYNEQFF	TRBV7-3	TRBJ2-1	TRBD2	few